This section outlines one T cell receptor (beta chain) sequence together with its context. The data were taken from a study of T-cell reconstitution after alpha-beta-depleted transplantation in children. Trimming removed 1 base from V and 9 bases from J, with 25 bases in between. CDR3 length: 17 amino acids. The germline gives CDR1 SGHRS, CDR2 YFSETQ. Unique molecular identifiers were incorporated when the TCRbeta library was constructed. TCRdb reprocessed the PCR reads via MiXCR and lists one record per CDR3 protein. This sample yields about 210,000 distinct CDR3 sequences, of which over 15% are seen a single time; around 45% belongs to the top ten.

This clonotype was obtained from a male patient aged 2-15 years who had a stem cell transplant for acute lymphoblastic leukemia, so the T cells may come from the graft donor. The chain combines TRBV5-1 with TRBJ1-2; tentatively, D is TRBD1 (5 bases). This sample comprised PBMCs, mostly from graft donor cells, obtained 360 days after TCRalphabeta/CD19-depleted stem cell transplant. The CDR3 nucleotides read TGCGCCAGCAGCTTGTGGAATTCGGCAGGGCCCTATTTTCGCTACACCTTC. This translates into CASSLWNSAGPYFRYTF. Full variable domain (rest looked up from reference TRBV5-1 and TRBJ1-2): KAGVTQTPRYLIKTRGQQVTLSCSPISGHRSVSWYQQTPGQGLQFLFEYFSETQRNKGNFPGRFSGRQFSNSRSEMNVSTLELGDSALYLCASSLWNSAGPYFRYTFGSGTRLTVV.